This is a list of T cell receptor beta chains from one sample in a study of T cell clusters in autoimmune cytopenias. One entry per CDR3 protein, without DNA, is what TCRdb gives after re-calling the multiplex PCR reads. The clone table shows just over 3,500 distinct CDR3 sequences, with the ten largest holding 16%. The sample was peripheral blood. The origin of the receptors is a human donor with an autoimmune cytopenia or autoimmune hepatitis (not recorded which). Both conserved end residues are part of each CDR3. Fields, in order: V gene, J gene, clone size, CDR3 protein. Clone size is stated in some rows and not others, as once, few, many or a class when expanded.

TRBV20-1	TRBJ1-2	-	CSAPRQDYGYTF
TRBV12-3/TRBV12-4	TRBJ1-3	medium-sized	CASSRQGSGNTIYF
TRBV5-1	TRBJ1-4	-	CASSLGQGRPNEKLFF
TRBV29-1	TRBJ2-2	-	CSVVLGQITNTGELFF
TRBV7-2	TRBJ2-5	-	CASTDRVGGGTQYF
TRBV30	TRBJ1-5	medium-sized	CAWSEGAEQPQHF
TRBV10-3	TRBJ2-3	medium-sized	CAIGGSGRDTQYF
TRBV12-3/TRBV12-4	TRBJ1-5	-	CASSLSLGGAGQPQHF
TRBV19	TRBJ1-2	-	CASSFRDERGGYTF
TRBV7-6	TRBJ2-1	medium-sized	CASGRTSQHEQFF
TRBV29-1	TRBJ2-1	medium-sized	CSVDQGAPEQFF
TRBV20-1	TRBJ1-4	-	CSALSRRFRVTNEKLFF
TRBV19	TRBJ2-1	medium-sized	CASSITEDWNEQFF
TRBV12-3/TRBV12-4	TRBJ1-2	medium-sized	CASSEGRNYGYTF
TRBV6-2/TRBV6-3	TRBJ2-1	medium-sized	CASTPGLSSYNEQFF
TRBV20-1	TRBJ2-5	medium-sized	CSAKRQSIQETQYF
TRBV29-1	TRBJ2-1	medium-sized	CSYGGVGWDTSYNEQFF
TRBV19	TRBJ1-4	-	CASSRQERPRQPGKLFF
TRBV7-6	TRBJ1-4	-	CASSFTGTGNEKLFF
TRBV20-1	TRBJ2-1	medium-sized	CSATPGGEQFF
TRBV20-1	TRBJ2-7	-	CSARRDSYEQYF
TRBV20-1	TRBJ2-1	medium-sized	CSTDLAGGRHNEQFF
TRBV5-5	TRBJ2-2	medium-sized	CASSWTGANTGELFF
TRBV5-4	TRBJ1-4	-	CASSSGGYTGELFF
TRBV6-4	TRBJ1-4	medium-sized	CASSSNRGERLFF
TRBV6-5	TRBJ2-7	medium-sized	CASRPPGPLDSSYEQYF
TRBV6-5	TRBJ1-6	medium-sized	CASSRSGTEFSYNSPLHF
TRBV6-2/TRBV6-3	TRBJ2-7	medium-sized	CASSQGSTGSSYEQYF
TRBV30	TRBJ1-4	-	CAWRWGQTGELFF
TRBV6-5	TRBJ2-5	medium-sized	CASRLGLAALGETQYF
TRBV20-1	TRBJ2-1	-	CSAREVHMREQFF
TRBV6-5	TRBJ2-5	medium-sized	CASSPGTSGGAGETQYF
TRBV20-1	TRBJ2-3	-	CSASGGQLFTDTQYF
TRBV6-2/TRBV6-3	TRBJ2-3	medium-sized	CASSSIFRPSTDTQYF
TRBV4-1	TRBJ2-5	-	CASSQVRQNQETQYF
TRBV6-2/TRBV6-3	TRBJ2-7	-	CATSGRQGRYEQYF
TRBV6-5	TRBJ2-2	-	CASRIENTGELFF
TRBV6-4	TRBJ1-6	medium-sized	CASTAVRTGRNSPLHF
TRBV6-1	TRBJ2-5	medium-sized	CASSEWLAGGTQYF
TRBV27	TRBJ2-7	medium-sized	CASKGQGSYEQYF
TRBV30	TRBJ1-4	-	CAWRRAFLNEKLFF
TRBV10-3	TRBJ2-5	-	CASSQVWNRGRTSGQETQYF